This T cell receptor beta chain was captured by sequencing in a study of T-cell reconstitution after alpha-beta-depleted transplantation in children. Points from the study as a whole: In some patients, recipient T cells and intrathymic progenitors surviving conditioning explained high day-60 diversity. T-cell numbers and diversity one year post-transplant derived largely from freshly generated T cells.

The TCRbeta library incorporated unique molecular identifiers. Each CDR3 protein gets one entry after TCRdb re-called the PCR reads with MiXCR. The sample includes about 830,000 distinct CDR3 sequences, roughly 15% seen only once; the top ten take just under 5%. The V segment lost 5 bases and the J segment 7 bases; nucleotides outside the gene matches: 5. Germline CDR1 and CDR2: DFQATT and SNEGSKA (reference sequence). The CDR3 sequence is 12 residues long. Points on this clonotype: The antigen is unknown.

The receptor was derived from a male patient under 18 who had a stem cell transplant for acute lymphoblastic leukemia, so the T cells may come from the graft donor. The source material was PBMCs, mostly from graft donor cells, sampled 360 days after TCRalphabeta/CD19-depleted stem cell transplant. This chain joins TRBV20-1 and TRBJ1-5; TRBD1 agrees at 7 bases. The CDR3: CSAPTTGQPQHF. In DNA, the CDR3 is TGCAGTGCTCCCACGACAGGGCAGCCCCAGCATTTT.